This passage covers 13 T cell receptor beta chains from one sample sequenced in a study of blood T cell repertoires in COVID-19. The method was immunoSEQ multiplex PCR; TCRdb's version includes in-frame clones alone and lacks a portion of them. The table shows approximately 86,000 clones, with about 89% occurring only once. Material for sequencing was peripheral blood. These receptors originate from a man aged 45-65 years with acute or convalescent COVID-19.

A single count supports this clone. The chain uses TRBV6-6 and TRBJ1-2; 8 nucleotides match TRBD1. The CDR3 runs to 13 residues. CDR1 MNHNY and CDR2 SVGAGI come from the germline V gene (reference sequence). The J segment lost 0 bases and the V segment lost 6 bases, leaving 0 bases of the junction unmatched. Here the CDR3 DNA reads TGTGCCAGCAGGACAGGGGCTAACTATGGCTACACCTTC. Translating it yields CASRTGANYGYTF.

The chain carries TRBV3-1 (or the pseudogene TRBV3-2) and TRBJ1-6; tentatively, D is TRBD1 (5 bases). CDR3 size: 14 residues. The germline gives CDR1 LGHDT, CDR2 YNNKEL (reference sequence). V lost 5 bases, J lost 8 bases, and 13 bases lay in between. CDR3 bases: TGTGCCAGCAGCTCTCAGGGCCCCTATTCACCCCTCCACTTT. The encoded protein is CASSSQGPYSPLHF.

The chain has TRBV30 and TRBJ1-1; a weak D match, TRBD1 (5 bases). CDR1 is GTSNPN and CDR2 is SVGIG in the germline V gene (reference sequence). The CDR3 has 12 residues. Trimming stripped 8 bases from V and 4 bases from J, with 14 bases between. Written as DNA, the CDR3 is TGTGCCCTCAGGGAGGTGGTCACTGAAGCTTTCTTT. Its protein product is CALREVVTEAFF.

This chain connects TRBV19 to TRBJ1-5; tentatively, D is TRBD1 (6 bases). Trimming pared 0 bases from V and 4 bases from J, leaving 22 bases between. This CDR3 region has 19 residues. Germline V lookup: CDR1 LNHDA, CDR2 SQIVND (reference sequence). As DNA, the CDR3 is TGTGCCAGTAGTATAGATCAATTTTTAGGGGGACCCGGTAATCAGCCCCAGCATTTT. It encodes CASSIDQFLGGPGNQPQHF.

The chain uses TRBV5-5 and TRBJ1-2; 8 nucleotides agree with TRBD1. The length of the CDR3 is 14 residues. The ends lost 4 bases at V and 3 bases at J; junction bases unmatched: 5. From germline, CDR1 is SGHKS and CDR2 YYEKEE (reference sequence). CDR3 region: CASSRDRLYYGYTF. Here the CDR3 DNA reads TGTGCCAGCAGCCGGGACAGGCTTTACTATGGCTACACCTTC.

This clone was observed a handful of times. J is TRBJ1-1 and V is TRBV5-8; 7 nucleotides agree with TRBD1. The CDR3 length is 14 residues. The V gene's germline CDR1 is SGHTS and CDR2 YDEGEE. The trim removed 4 bases at V and 1 base at J, leaving 4 bases unmatched. CDR3 DNA sequence: TGTGCCAGCAGCACGGGACAGCGGAACACTGAAGCTTTCTTT. This sequence encodes CASSTGQRNTEAFF.

This chain links TRBV6-6 with TRBJ1-3; 7 bases map to TRBD1. Looked up from germline, CDR1 is MNHNY and CDR2 is SVGAGI (reference sequence). The CDR3 has 15 residues. Germline trimming cut 0 bases from V and 8 bases from J; bases unmatched to any gene: 7. CDR3 amino acids: CASSYSTGVGDTIYF. The DNA for the CDR3 is TGTGCCAGCAGTTACTCCACAGGGGTTGGTGACACCATATATTTT.

This chain links TRBV2 with TRBJ1-2; D is unclear. The germline V gene has CDR1 SNHLY and CDR2 FYNNEI. V was shortened by 3 bases and J by 6 bases, with 14 bases between the two germline ends. This CDR3 region has 14 residues. The CDR3 loop reads CASSDGGWGDGYTF. CDR3 nucleotide sequence: TGTGCCAGCAGTGACGGAGGCTGGGGAGATGGCTACACCTTC.

This chain links TRBV5-1 with TRBJ1-1, with 7 bases lining up with TRBD1. Germline CDR1 SGHRS, CDR2 YFSETQ. The J segment lost 1 base and the V segment lost 4 bases, leaving 7 bases of the junction unmatched. The CDR3 length is 15 residues. Here the CDR3 reads CASSETGFRNTEAFF. CDR3 nucleotides: TGCGCCAGCAGCGAGACAGGGTTTAGGAACACTGAAGCTTTCTTT.

The J gene is TRBJ2-3, the V gene TRBV5-1, with TRBD2 as a possible D gene (6 bases). The CDR3 is 16 residues long. Germline CDR1 and CDR2: SGHRS and YFSETQ. Trimming cost V 4 bases and J 4 bases, with 19 bases left between them. CDR3 sequence: CASSRSIGGRADTQYF. The CDR3 region has the DNA TGCGCCAGCAGCCGATCAATAGGAGGGCGGGCAGATACGCAGTATTTT.

The J gene is TRBJ1-5, the V gene TRBV10-3; weak D call: TRBD1 (6 bases). V was pared by 5 bases and J by 7 bases, with 12 bases between. Germline CDR1 ENHRY, CDR2 SYGVKD. This CDR3 spans 13 amino acids. CDR3 amino acids: CAISRARGQPQHF. The CDR3 DNA reads TGTGCCATCAGTAGGGCGAGGGGGCAGCCCCAGCATTTT.

The chain joins TRBV7-9 to TRBJ2-2; TRBD1 matches 9 bases. V lost 5 bases, J lost 4 bases, and 5 bases stayed unmatched. Germline CDR1 SEHNR, CDR2 FQNEAQ (reference sequence). The CDR3 runs 15 residues. The CDR3 protein is CASSKGQGSTGELFF. The CDR3 coding sequence is TGTGCCAGCAGCAAAGGACAGGGGAGCACCGGGGAGCTGTTTTTT.

The chain carries TRBV7-2 and TRBJ2-7, with 9 bases matching TRBD1. The CDR3 covers 14 residues. Trimming at V came to 2 bases and at J to 4 bases, leaving 3 bases not matched to a gene. Germline CDR1 reads SGHTA; CDR2 reads FQGNSA. The CDR3 region has the DNA TGTGCCAGCAGCTTACTGGGACAGGGTTACGAGCAGTACGTC. Amino acid sequence: CASSLLGQGYEQYV.